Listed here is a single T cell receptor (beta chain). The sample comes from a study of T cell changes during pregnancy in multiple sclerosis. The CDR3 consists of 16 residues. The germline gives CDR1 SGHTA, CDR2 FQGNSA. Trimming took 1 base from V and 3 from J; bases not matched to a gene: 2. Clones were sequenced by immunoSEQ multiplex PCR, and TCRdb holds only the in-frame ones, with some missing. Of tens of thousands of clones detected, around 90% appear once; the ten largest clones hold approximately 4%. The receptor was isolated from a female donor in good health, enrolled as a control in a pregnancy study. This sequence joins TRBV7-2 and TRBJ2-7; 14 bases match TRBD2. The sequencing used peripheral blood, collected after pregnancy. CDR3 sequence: CASSLEGTSGGYEQYF. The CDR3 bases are TGTGCCAGCAGCTTAGAAGGGACTAGCGGGGGCTACGAGCAGTACTTC.